The 9 T cell receptor beta chains reported below all come from one sample, sequenced in a study of T cell responses to AZD1222 COVID-19 vaccine. Sequencing used immunoSEQ multiplex PCR; TCRdb keeps in-frame clones, though not all of them. The sample shows 100,000 or so clones, nearly 90% of them seen only once. Sequences were derived from peripheral blood, sampled on day 0 of AZD1222 vaccination. The receptors stem from an adult in good health.

This rearrangement joins TRBV28 to TRBJ2-2, with 12 bases matching TRBD2. The CDR3 runs to 17 residues. V lost 6 bases to trimming and J lost 4 bases; unmatched junction nucleotides: 9. In germline, CDR1 is MDHEN, CDR2 SYDVKM. The CDR3 DNA is TGTGCCAGCAGGGGGGAAGGACTAGCGGGATCCACCGGGGAGCTGTTTTTT. Translation gives CASRGEGLAGSTGELFF.

Only one count was recorded for this clone. The chain uses TRBV27 and TRBJ2-2; 7 bases are a match to TRBD1. The germline CDR1 and CDR2 sequences are MNHEY and SMNVEV (reference sequence). V lost 5 bases to trimming and J lost 3 bases; unmatched junction nucleotides: 3. The CDR3 sequence is 14 residues long. The CDR3 spells CASSQTGDTGELFF. As DNA, the CDR3 is TGTGCCAGCAGTCAAACAGGGGACACCGGGGAGCTGTTTTTT.

The chain joins TRBV7-9 to TRBJ2-5, with D perhaps given as TRBD1 or TRBD2 (5 bases each). Germline CDR1 reads SEHNR; CDR2 reads FQNEAQ (reference sequence). The CDR3 runs to 14 residues. The germline V and J ends were trimmed by 7 bases and 5 bases, with 17 bases remaining between them. The CDR3 nucleotides are TGTGCCAGCAACCCGGGGACCTATGGGGAGACCCAGTACTTC. Its protein is CASNPGTYGETQYF.

This chain's CDR3 is CASSFGTIYGYTF. CDR3 DNA: TGTGCCAGCAGTTTCGGGACAATATATGGCTACACCTTC. V is TRBV6-2 or TRBV6-3 and J is TRBJ1-2, with a possible D match to TRBD1 (6 bases). Germline values: CDR1 MNHEY, CDR2 SVGEGT. The CDR3 spans 13 residues. V gave up 4 bases and J gave up 5 bases, with 11 bases separating them.

The J gene is TRBJ2-7, the V gene TRBV3-1 (or the pseudogene TRBV3-2); D possibly corresponds to TRBD1 (6 bases). Germline CDR1 is LGHDT and CDR2 is YNNKEL (reference sequence). This CDR3 is built from 14 residues. V dropped 0 bases and J dropped 2 bases, with 8 bases sitting between them. Here the CDR3 DNA reads TGTGCCAGCAGCCAAGATCAGGGGCCCTACGAGCAGTACTTC. Encoded protein: CASSQDQGPYEQYF.

J is TRBJ2-3 and V is TRBV7-2; TRBD1 might be the D (6 bases). From germline, CDR1 is SGHTA and CDR2 FQGNSA. Trimming removed 3 bases at V and 1 base at J, with 14 bases between. This CDR3 has 16 amino acids. The CDR3 protein is CASSFPLGAGTDTQYF. The CDR3 DNA sequence: TGTGCCAGCAGCTTCCCGTTGGGGGCTGGCACAGATACGCAGTATTTT.

This chain joins TRBV19 and TRBJ1-4; 9 nucleotides line up with TRBD1. The germline gives CDR1 LNHDA, CDR2 SQIVND (reference sequence). This CDR3 has 14 amino acids. V lost 6 bases, J lost 7 bases, and 6 bases stayed unmatched. The CDR3 region is CASRTTGGGEKLFF. CDR3 coding DNA: TGTGCCAGTAGAACGACAGGGGGTGGTGAAAAACTGTTTTTT.

The DNA for the CDR3 is TGCGCCAGCAGCTTGGCGGCACTCGCTGAAGCTTTCTTT. Translation: CASSLAALAEAFF. The chain recombines TRBV5-1 with TRBJ1-1; D remains ambiguous. CDR1 is SGHRS and CDR2 is YFSETQ in the germline V gene. Trimming took 0 bases from V and 6 from J, leaving 9 bases between them. The CDR3 loop spans 13 amino acids.

The V gene is TRBV9, the J gene TRBJ1-1; TRBD1 matches at 7 bases. CDR3 length: 16 amino acids. The J segment lost 5 bases and the V segment lost 7 bases, leaving 17 bases of the junction unmatched. Germline V gene lookup returns CDR1 SGDLS and CDR2 YYNGEE. CDR3 in amino acids: CASARGQWSRGTEAFF. For the CDR3, the DNA is TGTGCCAGCGCCCGGGGACAGTGGTCCCGAGGGACTGAAGCTTTCTTT.